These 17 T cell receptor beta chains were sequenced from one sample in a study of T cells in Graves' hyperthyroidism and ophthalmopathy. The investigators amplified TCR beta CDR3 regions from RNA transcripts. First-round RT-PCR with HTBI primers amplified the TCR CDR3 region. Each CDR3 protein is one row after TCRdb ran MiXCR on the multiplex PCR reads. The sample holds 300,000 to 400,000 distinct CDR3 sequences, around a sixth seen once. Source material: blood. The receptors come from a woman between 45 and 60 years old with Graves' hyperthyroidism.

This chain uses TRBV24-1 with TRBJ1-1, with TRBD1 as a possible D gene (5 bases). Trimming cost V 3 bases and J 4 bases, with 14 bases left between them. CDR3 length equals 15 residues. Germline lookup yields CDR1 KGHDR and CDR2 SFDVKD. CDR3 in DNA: TGTGCCACCAGTGATAGTGGCGGGGGAGGCACTGAAGCTTTCTTT. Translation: CATSDSGGGGTEAFF.

The CDR3 protein is CASSYGQGAVGYTF. The DNA of the CDR3 is TGTGCCAGCAGCTATGGACAGGGGGCCGTTGGCTACACCTTC. V is TRBV5-6 and J is TRBJ1-2; TRBD1 matches 11 bases. J was trimmed by 7 bases and V by 3 bases; bases with no gene match: 5. Germline V CDR1 and CDR2: SGHDT, YYEEEE. There are 14 residues in the CDR3. Based on the CDR3 plus reference TRBV5-6 and TRBJ1-2, the full variable domain is DAGVTQSPTHLIKTRGQQVTLRCSPKSGHDTVSWYQQALGQGPQFIFQYYEEEERQRGNFPDRFSGHQFPNYSSELNVNALLLGDSALYLCASSYGQGAVGYTFGSGTRLTVV.

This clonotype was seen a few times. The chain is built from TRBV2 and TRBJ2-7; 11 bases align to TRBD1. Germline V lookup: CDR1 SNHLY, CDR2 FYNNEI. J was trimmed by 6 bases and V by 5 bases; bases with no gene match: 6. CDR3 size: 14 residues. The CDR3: CASSYTGQGGEQYF. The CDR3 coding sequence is TGTGCCAGCAGTTATACGGGACAGGGGGGCGAGCAGTACTTC.

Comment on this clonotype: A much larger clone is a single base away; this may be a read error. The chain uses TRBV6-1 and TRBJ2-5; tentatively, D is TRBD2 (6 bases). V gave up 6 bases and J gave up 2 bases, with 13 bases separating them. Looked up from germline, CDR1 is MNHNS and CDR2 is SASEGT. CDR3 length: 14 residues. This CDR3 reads CASRREKGQETQYF. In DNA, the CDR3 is TGTGCCAGCAGACGGGAGAAGGGGCAAGAGACCCAGTACTTC.

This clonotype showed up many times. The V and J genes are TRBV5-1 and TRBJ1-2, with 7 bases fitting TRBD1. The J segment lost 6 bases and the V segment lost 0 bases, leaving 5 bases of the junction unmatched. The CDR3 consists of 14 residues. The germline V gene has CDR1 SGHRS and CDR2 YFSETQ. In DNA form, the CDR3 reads TGCGCCAGCAGCTTGGAGACAGGGAGACATGGCTACACCTTC. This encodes CASSLETGRHGYTF.

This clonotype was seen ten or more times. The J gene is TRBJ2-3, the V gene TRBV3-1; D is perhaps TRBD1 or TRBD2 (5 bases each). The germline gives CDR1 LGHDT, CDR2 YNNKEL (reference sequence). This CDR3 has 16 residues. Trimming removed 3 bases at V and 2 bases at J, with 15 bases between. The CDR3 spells CASSQPLPGLTDTQYF. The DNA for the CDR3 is TGTGCCAGCAGCCAGCCCCTCCCGGGGCTCACAGATACGCAGTATTTT.

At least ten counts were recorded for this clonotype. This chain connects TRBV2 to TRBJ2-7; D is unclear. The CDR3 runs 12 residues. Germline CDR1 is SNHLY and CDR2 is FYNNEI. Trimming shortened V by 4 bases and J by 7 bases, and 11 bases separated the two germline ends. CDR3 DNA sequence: TGTGCCAGCAGTGTGAAGTCTTGGGAGCAGTACGTC. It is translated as CASSVKSWEQYV.

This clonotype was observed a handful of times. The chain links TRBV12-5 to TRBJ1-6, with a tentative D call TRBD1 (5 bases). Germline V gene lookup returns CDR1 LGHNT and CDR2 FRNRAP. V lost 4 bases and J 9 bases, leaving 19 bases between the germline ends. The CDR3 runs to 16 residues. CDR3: CASGSMPGLGSSPLHF. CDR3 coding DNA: TGTGCTAGTGGTTCGATGCCGGGGCTGGGGAGTTCACCCCTCCACTTT. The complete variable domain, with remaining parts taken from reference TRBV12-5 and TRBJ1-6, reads DARVTQTPRHKVTEMGQEVTMRCQPILGHNTVFWYRQTMMQGLELLAYFRNRAPLDDSGMPKDRFSAEMPDATLATLKIQPSEPRDSAVYFCASGSMPGLGSSPLHFGNGTRLTVT.

The CDR3 reads CATSDWAPTLRIGETQYF. The CDR3 DNA sequence: TGTGCCACCAGTGATTGGGCCCCGACACTACGGATAGGAGAGACCCAGTACTTC. The chain joins TRBV24-1 to TRBJ2-5; no firm D call. Germline V gene lookup returns CDR1 KGHDR and CDR2 SFDVKD. The CDR3 runs to 18 residues. Trimming removed 2 bases from V and 4 bases from J, with 22 bases in between.

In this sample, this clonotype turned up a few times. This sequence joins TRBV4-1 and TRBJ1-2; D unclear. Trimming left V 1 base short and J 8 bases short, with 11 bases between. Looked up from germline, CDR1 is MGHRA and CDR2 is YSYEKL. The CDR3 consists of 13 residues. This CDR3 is CASSQAGRRGYTF. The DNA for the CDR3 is TGCGCCAGCAGCCAAGCAGGACGTCGCGGCTACACCTTC.

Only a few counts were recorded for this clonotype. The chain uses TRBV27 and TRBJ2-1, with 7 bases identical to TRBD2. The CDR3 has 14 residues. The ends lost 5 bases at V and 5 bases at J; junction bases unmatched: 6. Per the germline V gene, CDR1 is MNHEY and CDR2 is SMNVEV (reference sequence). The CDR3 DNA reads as TGTGCCAGCAGTATGAGCGGGGAGGACAATGAGCAGTTCTTC. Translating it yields CASSMSGEDNEQFF.

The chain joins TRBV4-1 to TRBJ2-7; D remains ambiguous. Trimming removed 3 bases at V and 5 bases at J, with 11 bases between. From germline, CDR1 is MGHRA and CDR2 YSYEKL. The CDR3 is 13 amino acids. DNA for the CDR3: TGCGCCAGCAGCCAGGGTGGAAAGAACGAGCAGTACTTC. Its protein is CASSQGGKNEQYF.

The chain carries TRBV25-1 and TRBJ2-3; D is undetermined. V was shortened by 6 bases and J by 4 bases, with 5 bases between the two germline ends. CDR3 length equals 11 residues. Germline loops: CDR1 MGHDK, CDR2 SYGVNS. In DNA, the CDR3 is TGTGCCAGCAGGGGCCCAGATACGCAGTATTTT. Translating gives CASRGPDTQYF. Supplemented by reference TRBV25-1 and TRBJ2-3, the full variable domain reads EADIYQTPRYLVIGTGKKITLECSQTMGHDKMYWYQQDPGMELHLIHYSYGVNSTEKGDLSSESTVSRIRTEHFPLTLESARPSHTSQYLCASRGPDTQYFGPGTRLTVL.

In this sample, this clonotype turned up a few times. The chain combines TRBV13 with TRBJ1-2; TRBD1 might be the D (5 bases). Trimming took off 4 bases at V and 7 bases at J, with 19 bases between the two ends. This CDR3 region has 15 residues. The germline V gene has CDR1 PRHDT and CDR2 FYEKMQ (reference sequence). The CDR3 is CASSSTPGPTVGYTF. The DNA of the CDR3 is TGTGCCAGCAGCTCAACACCGGGACCCACCGTTGGCTACACCTTC. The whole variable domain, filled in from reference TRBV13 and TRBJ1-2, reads AAGVIQSPRHLIKEKRETATLKCYPIPRHDTVYWYQQGPGQDPQFLISFYEKMQSDKGSIPDRFSAQQFSDYHSELNMSSLELGDSALYFCASSSTPGPTVGYTFGSGTRLTVV.

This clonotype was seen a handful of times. The DNA for the CDR3 is TGCGCCAGCAGCCAAGGGGTTCCCCTTGGGACAGGGAATAATCAGCCCCAGCATTTT. Its protein product is CASSQGVPLGTGNNQPQHF. The chain recombines TRBV4-1 with TRBJ1-5; TRBD1 aligns across 9 bases. Germline assignment: CDR1 MGHRA and CDR2 YSYEKL. The CDR3 has 19 residues. Germline trimming cut 1 base from V and 4 bases from J; bases unmatched to any gene: 14.

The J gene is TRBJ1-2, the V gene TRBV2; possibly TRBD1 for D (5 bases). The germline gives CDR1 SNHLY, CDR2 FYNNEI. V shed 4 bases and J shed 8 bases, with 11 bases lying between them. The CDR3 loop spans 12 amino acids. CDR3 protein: CASSAGLRGYTF. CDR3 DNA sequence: TGTGCCAGCAGTGCAGGGTTAAGAGGCTACACCTTC.

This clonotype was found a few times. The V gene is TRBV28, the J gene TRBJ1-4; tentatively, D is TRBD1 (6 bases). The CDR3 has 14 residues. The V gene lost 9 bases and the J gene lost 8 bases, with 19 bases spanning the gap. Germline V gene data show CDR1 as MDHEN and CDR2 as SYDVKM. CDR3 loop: CASGLGALEEKLFF. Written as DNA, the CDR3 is TGTGCCAGTGGTTTGGGGGCCTTAGAAGAAAAACTGTTTTTT.